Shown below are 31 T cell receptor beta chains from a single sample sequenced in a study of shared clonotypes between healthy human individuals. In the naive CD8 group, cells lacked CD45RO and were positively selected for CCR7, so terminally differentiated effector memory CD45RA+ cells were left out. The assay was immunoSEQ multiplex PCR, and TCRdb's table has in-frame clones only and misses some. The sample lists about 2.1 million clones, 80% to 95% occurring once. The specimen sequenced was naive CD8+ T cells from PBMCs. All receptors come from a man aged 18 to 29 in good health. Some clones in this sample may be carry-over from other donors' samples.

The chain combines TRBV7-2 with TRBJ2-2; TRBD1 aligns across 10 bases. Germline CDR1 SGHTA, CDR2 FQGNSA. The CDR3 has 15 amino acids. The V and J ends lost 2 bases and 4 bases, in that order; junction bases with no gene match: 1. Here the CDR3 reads CASSLRTGGTGELFF. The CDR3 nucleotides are TGTGCCAGCAGCTTACGGACAGGGGGCACCGGGGAGCTGTTTTTT. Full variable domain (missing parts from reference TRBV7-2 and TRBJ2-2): GAGVSQSPSNKVTEKGKDVELRCDPISGHTALYWYRQSLGQGLEFLIYFQGNSAPDKSGLPSDRFSAERTGGSVSTLTIQRTQQEDSAVYLCASSLRTGGTGELFFGEGSRLTVL.

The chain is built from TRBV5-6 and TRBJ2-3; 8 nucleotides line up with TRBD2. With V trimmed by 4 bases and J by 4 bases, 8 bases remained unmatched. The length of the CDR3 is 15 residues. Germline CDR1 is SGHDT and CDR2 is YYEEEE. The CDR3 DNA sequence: TGTGCCAGCAGCAGATCCGGGACTAGTTCAGATACGCAGTATTTT. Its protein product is CASSRSGTSSDTQYF.

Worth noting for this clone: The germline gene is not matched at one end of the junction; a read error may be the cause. The CDR3 bases are TGTGCCAGCAGTCCCGAGGCGACTAGCGGGAGACGTTTC. This gives the protein CASSPEATSGRRF. The gene calls are TRBV6-6 and TRBJ2-7; 12 nucleotides align to TRBD2. The germline V gene encodes CDR1 MNHNY and CDR2 SVGAGI (reference sequence). This CDR3 region has 13 residues.

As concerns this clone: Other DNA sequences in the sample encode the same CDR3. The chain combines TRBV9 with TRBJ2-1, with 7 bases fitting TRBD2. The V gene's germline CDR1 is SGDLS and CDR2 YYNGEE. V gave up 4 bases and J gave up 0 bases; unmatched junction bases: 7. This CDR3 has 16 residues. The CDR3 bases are TGTGCCAGCAGCCCCCCTAGCGGCCGCTCCTACAATGAGCAGTTCTTC. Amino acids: CASSPPSGRSYNEQFF.

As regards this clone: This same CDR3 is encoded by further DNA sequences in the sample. The DNA for the CDR3 is TGTGCCAGCAGCGTAGACTCGGGATCCGGCAATGAGCAGTTCTTC. It yields the protein CASSVDSGSGNEQFF. V and J are TRBV9 and TRBJ2-1; D might be TRBD2 (5 bases). The CDR3 length is 15 residues. Trimming left V 0 bases short and J 6 bases short, with 13 bases between. Germline CDR1 SGDLS, CDR2 YYNGEE.

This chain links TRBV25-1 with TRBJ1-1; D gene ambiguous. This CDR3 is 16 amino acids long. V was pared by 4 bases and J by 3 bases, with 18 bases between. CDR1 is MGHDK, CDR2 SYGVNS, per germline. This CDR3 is CASSVGWGGSDTEAFF. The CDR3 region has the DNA TGTGCCAGCAGTGTTGGATGGGGAGGGTCGGACACTGAAGCTTTCTTT.

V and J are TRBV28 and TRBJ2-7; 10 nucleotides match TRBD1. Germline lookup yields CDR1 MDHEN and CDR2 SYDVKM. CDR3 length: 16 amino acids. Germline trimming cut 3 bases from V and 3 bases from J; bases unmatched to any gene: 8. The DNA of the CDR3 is TGTGCCAGCAGTTTGGACCTCGGGGACAGGGGCTACGAGCAGTACTTC. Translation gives CASSLDLGDRGYEQYF.

The CDR3, as DNA: TGTGCCAGCAGAAAAACCCTGCTTTGGGGGGGTCCAGGAAACATTCAGTACTTC. It translates to CASRKTLLWGGPGNIQYF. The J gene is TRBJ2-4, the V gene TRBV2; 7 bases are shared with TRBD2. The trim removed 6 bases at V and 6 bases at J, leaving 20 bases unmatched. Per the germline V gene, CDR1 is SNHLY and CDR2 is FYNNEI. CDR3 length: 18 residues.

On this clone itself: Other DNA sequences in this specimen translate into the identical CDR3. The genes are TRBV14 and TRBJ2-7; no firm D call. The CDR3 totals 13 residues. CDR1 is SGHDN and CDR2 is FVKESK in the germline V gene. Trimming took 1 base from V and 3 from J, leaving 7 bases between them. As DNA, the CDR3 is TGTGCCAGCAGCCAAGTTGGATACTACGAGCAGTACTTC. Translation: CASSQVGYYEQYF. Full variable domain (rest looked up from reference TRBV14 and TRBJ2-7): EAGVTQFPSHSVIEKGQTVTLRCDPISGHDNLYWYRRVMGKEIKFLLHFVKESKQDESGMPNNRFLAERTGGTYSTLKVQPAELEDSGVYFCASSQVGYYEQYFGPGTRLTVT.

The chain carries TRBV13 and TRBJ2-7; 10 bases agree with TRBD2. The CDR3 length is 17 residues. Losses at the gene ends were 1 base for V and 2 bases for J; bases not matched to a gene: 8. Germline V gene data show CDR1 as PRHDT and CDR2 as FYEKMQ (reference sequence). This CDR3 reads CASSLVQREGLTYEQYF. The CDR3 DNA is TGTGCCAGCAGCTTAGTTCAGCGGGAGGGCCTCACCTACGAGCAGTACTTC.

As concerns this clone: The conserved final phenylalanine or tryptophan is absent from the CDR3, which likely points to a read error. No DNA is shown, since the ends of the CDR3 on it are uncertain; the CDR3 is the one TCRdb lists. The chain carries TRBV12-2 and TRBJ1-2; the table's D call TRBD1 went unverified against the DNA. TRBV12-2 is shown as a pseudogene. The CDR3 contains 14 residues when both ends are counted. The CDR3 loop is CASRRGARDSEGVT.

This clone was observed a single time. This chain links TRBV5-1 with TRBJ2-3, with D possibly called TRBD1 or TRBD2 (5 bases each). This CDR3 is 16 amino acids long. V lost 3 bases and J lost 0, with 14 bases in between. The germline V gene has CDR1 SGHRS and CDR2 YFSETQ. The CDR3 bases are TGCGCCAGCAGCTGGTGGGACCAAAGAAGCACAGATACGCAGTATTTT. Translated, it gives CASSWWDQRSTDTQYF.

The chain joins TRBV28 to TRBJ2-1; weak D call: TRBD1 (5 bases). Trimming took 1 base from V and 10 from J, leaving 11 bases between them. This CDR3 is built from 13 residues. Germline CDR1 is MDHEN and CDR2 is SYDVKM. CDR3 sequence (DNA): TGTGCCAGCAGTTTATTTAGGGGATGGGAGCAGTTCTTC. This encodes CASSLFRGWEQFF.

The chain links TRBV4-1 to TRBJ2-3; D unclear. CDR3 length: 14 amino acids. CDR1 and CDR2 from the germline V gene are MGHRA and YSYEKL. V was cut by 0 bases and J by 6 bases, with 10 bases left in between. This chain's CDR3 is CASSQDPRSDTQYF. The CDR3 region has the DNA TGCGCCAGCAGCCAAGATCCGAGAAGTGATACGCAGTATTTT.

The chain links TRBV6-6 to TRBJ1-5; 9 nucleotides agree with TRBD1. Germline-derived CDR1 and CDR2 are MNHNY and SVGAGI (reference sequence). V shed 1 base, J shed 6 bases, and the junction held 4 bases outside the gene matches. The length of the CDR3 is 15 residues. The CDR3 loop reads CASSYFGTGTQPQHF. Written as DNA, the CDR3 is TGTGCCAGCAGTTACTTCGGGACAGGGACTCAGCCCCAGCATTTT.

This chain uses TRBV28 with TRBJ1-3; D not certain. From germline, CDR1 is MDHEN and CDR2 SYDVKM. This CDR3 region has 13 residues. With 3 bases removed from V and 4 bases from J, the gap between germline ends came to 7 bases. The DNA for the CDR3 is TGTGCCAGCAGTTTGGCCAGGGGAAACACCATATATTTT. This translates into CASSLARGNTIYF.

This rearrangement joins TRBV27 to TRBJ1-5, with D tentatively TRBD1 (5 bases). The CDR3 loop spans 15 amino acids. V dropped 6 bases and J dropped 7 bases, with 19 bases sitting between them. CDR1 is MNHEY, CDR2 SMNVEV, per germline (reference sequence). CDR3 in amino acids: CASRMGTGPHQPQHF. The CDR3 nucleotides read TGTGCCAGCAGGATGGGGACCGGGCCCCACCAGCCCCAGCATTTT.

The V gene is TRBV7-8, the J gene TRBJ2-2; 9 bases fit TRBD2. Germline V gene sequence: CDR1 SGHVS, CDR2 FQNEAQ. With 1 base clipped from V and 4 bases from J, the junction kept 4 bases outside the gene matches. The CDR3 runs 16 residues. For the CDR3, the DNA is TGTGCCAGCAGCTTAGGGGGAGCGGGAGGCACCGGGGAGCTGTTTTTT. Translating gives CASSLGGAGGTGELFF. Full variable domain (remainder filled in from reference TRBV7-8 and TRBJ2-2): GAGVSQSPRYKVAKRGQDVALRCDPISGHVSLFWYQQALGQGPEFLTYFQNEAQLDKSGLPSDRFFAERPEGSVSTLKIQRTQQEDSAVYLCASSLGGAGGTGELFFGEGSRLTVL.

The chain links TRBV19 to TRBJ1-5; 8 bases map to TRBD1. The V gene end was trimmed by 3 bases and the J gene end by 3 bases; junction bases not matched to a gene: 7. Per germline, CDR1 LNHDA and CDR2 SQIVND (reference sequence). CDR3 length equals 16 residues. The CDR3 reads CASSIWTGLFNQPQHF. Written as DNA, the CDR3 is TGTGCCAGTAGTATCTGGACAGGGCTGTTCAATCAGCCCCAGCATTTT.

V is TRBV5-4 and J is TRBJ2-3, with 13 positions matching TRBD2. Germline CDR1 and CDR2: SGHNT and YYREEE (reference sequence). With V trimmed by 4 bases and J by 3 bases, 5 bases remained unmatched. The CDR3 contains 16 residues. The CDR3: CASSDGLAGVTDTQYF. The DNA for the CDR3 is TGTGCCAGCAGCGATGGACTAGCGGGAGTGACAGATACGCAGTATTTT.

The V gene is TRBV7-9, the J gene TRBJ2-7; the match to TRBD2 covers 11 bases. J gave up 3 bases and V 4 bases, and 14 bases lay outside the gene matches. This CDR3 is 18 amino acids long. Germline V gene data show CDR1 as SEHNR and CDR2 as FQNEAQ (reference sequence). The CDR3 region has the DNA TGTGCCAGCAGCTCCCGCCTAGCGGGAGGCGCCTGGGACTACGAGCAGTACTTC. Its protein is CASSSRLAGGAWDYEQYF.

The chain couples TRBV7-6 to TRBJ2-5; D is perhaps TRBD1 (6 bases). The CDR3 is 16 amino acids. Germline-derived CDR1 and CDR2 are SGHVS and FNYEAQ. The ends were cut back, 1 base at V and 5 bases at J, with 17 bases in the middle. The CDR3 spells CASSLGRHRVEETQYF. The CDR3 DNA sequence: TGTGCCAGCAGCTTAGGGCGGCACAGGGTGGAGGAGACCCAGTACTTC.

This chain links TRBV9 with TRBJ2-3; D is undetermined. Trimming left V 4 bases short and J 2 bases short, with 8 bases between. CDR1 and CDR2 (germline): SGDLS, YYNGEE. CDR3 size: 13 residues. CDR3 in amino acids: CASSPGSTDTQYF. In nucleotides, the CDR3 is TGTGCCAGCAGCCCCGGATCCACAGATACGCAGTATTTT.

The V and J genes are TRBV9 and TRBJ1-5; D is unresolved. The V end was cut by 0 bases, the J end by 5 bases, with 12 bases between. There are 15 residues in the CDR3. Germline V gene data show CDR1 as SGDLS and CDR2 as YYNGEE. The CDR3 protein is CASSVGEMRHQPQHF. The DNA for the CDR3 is TGTGCCAGCAGCGTAGGGGAAATGAGACATCAGCCCCAGCATTTT.

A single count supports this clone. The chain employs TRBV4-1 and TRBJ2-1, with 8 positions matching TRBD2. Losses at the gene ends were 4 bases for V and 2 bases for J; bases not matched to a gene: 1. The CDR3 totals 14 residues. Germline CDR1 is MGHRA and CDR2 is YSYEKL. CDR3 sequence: CASSRTSPYNEQFF. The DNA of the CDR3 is TGCGCCAGCAGCCGGACTAGCCCCTACAATGAGCAGTTCTTC.

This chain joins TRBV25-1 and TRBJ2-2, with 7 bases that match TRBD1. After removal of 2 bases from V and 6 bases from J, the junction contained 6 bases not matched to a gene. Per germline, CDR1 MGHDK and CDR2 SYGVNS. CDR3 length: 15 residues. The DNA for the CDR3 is TGTGCCAGCAGTGAACGGACAGGATTGGCCGGGGAGCTGTTTTTT. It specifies CASSERTGLAGELFF.

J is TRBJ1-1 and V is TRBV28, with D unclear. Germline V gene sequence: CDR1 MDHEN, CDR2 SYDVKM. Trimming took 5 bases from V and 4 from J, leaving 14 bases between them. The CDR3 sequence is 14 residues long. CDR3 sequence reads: CASSPQRVGTEAFF. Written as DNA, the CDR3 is TGTGCCAGCAGTCCCCAAAGGGTGGGCACTGAAGCTTTCTTT.

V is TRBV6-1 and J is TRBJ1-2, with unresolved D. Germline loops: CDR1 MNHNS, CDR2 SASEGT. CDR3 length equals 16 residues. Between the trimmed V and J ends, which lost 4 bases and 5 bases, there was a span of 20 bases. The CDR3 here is CASSVRETLREYGYTF. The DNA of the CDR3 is TGTGCCAGCAGTGTCCGAGAGACCTTGAGGGAGTATGGCTACACCTTC.

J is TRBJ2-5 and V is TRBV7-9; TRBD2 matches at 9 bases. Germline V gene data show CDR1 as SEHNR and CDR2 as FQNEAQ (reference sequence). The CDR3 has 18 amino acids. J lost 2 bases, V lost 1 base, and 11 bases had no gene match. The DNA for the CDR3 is TGTGCCAGCAGCTTAGGGTGGTCGGCGGGGGGGGATCAAGAGACCCAGTACTTC. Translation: CASSLGWSAGGDQETQYF.

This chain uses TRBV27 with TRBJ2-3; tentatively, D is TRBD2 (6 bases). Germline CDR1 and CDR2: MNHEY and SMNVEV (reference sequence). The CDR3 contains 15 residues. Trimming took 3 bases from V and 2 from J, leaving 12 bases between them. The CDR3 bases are TGTGCCAGCAGTTTCCTATTAGCGGCCACAGATACGCAGTATTTT. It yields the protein CASSFLLAATDTQYF.

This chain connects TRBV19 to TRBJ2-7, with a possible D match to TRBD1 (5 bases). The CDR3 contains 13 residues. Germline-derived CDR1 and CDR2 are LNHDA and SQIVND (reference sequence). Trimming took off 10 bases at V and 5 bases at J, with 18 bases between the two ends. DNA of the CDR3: TGTGCCACGAAGGGGCAGGGAAGGCACGAGCAGTACTTC. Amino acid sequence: CATKGQGRHEQYF.